The source of this T cell receptor (beta chain) is a study of T cells in Graves' hyperthyroidism and ophthalmopathy. Amplification of TCR beta CDR3 regions was performed using RNA transcripts as template. RT-PCR in the first round (using the HTBI primer set) targeted the TCR CDR3. TCRdb fed the multiplex PCR reads into MiXCR, producing one record per CDR3 protein. The sample lists 550,000 to 650,000 distinct CDR3 sequences; around 15% were seen once. For this clonotype: Its antigen is still unknown.

Per germline, CDR1 LNHNV and CDR2 YYDKDF (reference sequence). The V end was cut by 5 bases, the J end by 8 bases, with 15 bases between. CDR3 length equals 13 residues. Study-level points and caveats: Among clonotypes expanded in thyroid above 0.001, most were also found in blood.

Graves' hyperthyroidism was deemed stable given no ophthalmopathy progression within 18 months. Patients aged 18 to 65 had newly diagnosed hyperthyroidism lasting under 2 months. The source of the PBMCs was roughly 10 ml of fresh peripheral blood. Specimen: blood. The J gene is TRBJ1-2, the V gene TRBV15; D not certain. This TCR was sampled from a woman aged 35 to 49 with Graves' hyperthyroidism. The CDR3, as DNA: TGTGCCACCAGCTTTGGGAACCGGAAAGGCTACACCTTC. It is translated as CATSFGNRKGYTF.